This T cell receptor beta chain was captured by sequencing in a study of shared clonotypes between healthy human individuals. CDR1 and CDR2 (germline): SGHRS, YFSETQ. The ends lost 4 bases at V and 7 bases at J; junction bases unmatched: 8. This CDR3 region has 15 residues. In the original processing: Filtering differed since immunoSEQ provided only junctions, with no quality scores. Clones were read by immunoSEQ multiplex PCR, and TCRdb kept only the in-frame ones, dropping some. Clone size and the V and J calls come from that table; the DNA yielded D and trimming. In the table there are about 95,000 clones, under 80% of which are singletons.

Sequences were obtained from memory CD8+ T cells sorted from blood. The subset denotes: CD45RO+ cells pooled with CCR7-negative TemRA cells. The receptor was derived from a young man in good health. This chain links TRBV5-1 with TRBJ2-4; 10 bases agree with TRBD1. The CDR3 protein is CASSPGVGQGNIQYF. The CDR3 nucleotides read TGCGCCAGCAGCCCCGGGGTGGGACAGGGGAACATTCAGTACTTC.